Reported below is one T cell receptor beta chain. These data come from a study of shared clonotypes between healthy human individuals. Trimming stripped 6 bases from V and 4 bases from J, with 18 bases between. The CDR3 has 15 amino acids. CDR1 and CDR2 from the germline V gene are MDHEN and SYDVKM. Profiling relied on immunoSEQ multiplex PCR, and the TCRdb table lists in-frame clones only, not all of them. The sample holds hundreds of thousands of clones, around 81% seen once. Without sorting, samples used approximately 99 million PBMCs for genomic DNA. This TCR came from a woman aged 40-49 years in good health. Some clones in this sample may be carry-over from other donors' samples. The chain joins TRBV28 to TRBJ1-2; D gene unclear. The source material was PBMCs. The CDR3 sequence is CASSLPSGTFYGYTF. In nucleotides, the CDR3 is TGTGCCAGCAGCCTACCGTCCGGAACCTTCTATGGCTACACCTTC.